The text below deals with one TCR beta chain. The table lists this clone with a count of one. Its cognate antigen has yet to be identified. Per-base quality was not reported, and no clone a single base away is much larger than it. The sample's treatment or condition, from its label and the paper: AdE1-LMPpoly-expanded autologous EBV-specific T-cell therapy followed by anti-PD-1 nivolumab. The germline V gene gives CDR1 as LGHNA and CDR2 as YSLEER. The CDR3 contains 14 residues, cysteine and phenylalanine counted. Only the CDR3 portion is preserved as DNA: 42 bases, with reading frame beginning at the first base. Trimming at the junction amounts to 4 bases on V and 5 bases on J, and the germline ends lie 11 bases apart. This sample was included in a study of EBV T-cell therapy then PD-1 blockade in nasopharyngeal carcinoma (dated by TCRdb to 2020 to 2022). The Qiagen DNeasy Kit was used to extract genomic DNA from the sorted cells. TCR beta chain deep sequencing was performed on the immunoSEQ platform. As for the authors' bioinformatics: The immunoSEQ Analyzer software was used to analyze the repertoire data. What TCRdb holds here is the immuneACCESS table cut down to in-frame rearrangements. Part of the clones is not present; checked against another copy, under half of the missing clones reflect an unresolved V gene, and the others are unexplained. The V and J calls and clone size are taken from that table; D and trimming were inferred from the DNA. This sample comprises tens of thousands of clones, 70% to 85% of them detected only once. The ten largest make up 20% to 25% of the sample.

This chain is built from TRBV4-3 and TRBJ2-2; matching of 5 bases hints at TRBD1 as the D gene. Sequences were derived from CD8+ T cells from blood, sampled at day -245 from a patient whose treatment included autologous EBV-specific T cells and nivolumab. The TCR was taken from a man aged 35 to 55 with nasopharyngeal carcinoma. The CDR3 sequence is CASSPGLWTGELFF. The DNA reads as follows: TGCGCCAGCAGCCCAGGGTTGTGGACCGGGGAGCTGTTTTTT.